This TCR beta chain was sequenced in a study of blood T cell repertoires in COVID-19. As for the study in general: The study drew acute and convalescent COVID-19 samples from the United States, Italy and Spain. T cells, B-cell-depleted T cells, or PBMCs supplied cDNA or gDNA.

Participants had their cohort set by participant-reported clinical history. All exposed participants met a person with COVID-19 within 2 weeks before entering the study. J was trimmed by 7 bases and V by 3 bases; bases with no gene match: 4. Germline V gene data show CDR1 as MDHEN and CDR2 as SYDVKM. The CDR3 covers 13 residues. Measured with immunoSEQ multiplex PCR; TCRdb has only the in-frame clones, and not every one. The sample includes approximately 310,000 clones, 85% of them seen just once. The gene calls are TRBV28 and TRBJ1-1; TRBD1 matches 8 bases. This clonotype originated in a woman aged 30 to 39 who had been exposed to COVID-19. The sample taken for sequencing was PBMCs or T cells enriched from blood (not recorded which). The CDR3 here is CASSFGTGSEAFF. The CDR3 coding sequence is TGTGCCAGCAGTTTTGGGACAGGAAGTGAAGCTTTCTTT.